This T cell receptor beta chain was sequenced for a study of control samples from healthy donors and cancer patients. Data came from immunoSEQ multiplex PCR; TCRdb stores just in-frame clones and leaves some out. The ten top clones account for 2.2%, within a sample of approximately 190,000 clones. Trimming removed 5 bases from V and 10 bases from J, with 20 bases in between. The CDR3 has 15 residues. CDR1 is MNHEY, CDR2 SVGAGI, per germline. J is TRBJ1-4 and V is TRBV6-5; the D gene is possibly TRBD1 (5 bases). This receptor was identified in a woman in her 30s in good health. Material for sequencing was blood. CDR3 amino acids: CASSPPASPGGKLFF. CDR3 in DNA: TGTGCCAGCAGTCCGCCGGCCTCTCCGGGGGGAAAACTGTTTTTT.